The 9 T cell receptor beta chains given below trace back to one sample, sequenced in a study of shared clonotypes between healthy human individuals. Sequenced by immunoSEQ multiplex PCR; TCRdb stores in-frame clones only, minus some. The sample includes some 1,400,000 clones, over 95% of them seen just once. Sequenced input: naive CD4+ T cells sorted from blood. As for subset: CD45RA+ positively selected. All receptors derive from a young man in good health.

In nucleotides, the CDR3 is TGTGCCAGCAGTGAATATAGATCCTACGAGCAGTACTTC. Translation: CASSEYRSYEQYF. This sequence joins TRBV2 and TRBJ2-7; no clear D. The CDR3 is 13 amino acids. CDR1 is SNHLY, CDR2 FYNNEI, per germline. The germline V and J ends were trimmed by 2 bases and 1 base, with 6 bases remaining between them.

This chain links TRBV9 with TRBJ2-7; D perhaps matches TRBD2 (6 bases). CDR3 length: 14 amino acids. Germline V lookup: CDR1 SGDLS, CDR2 YYNGEE. Trimming cost V 0 bases and J 5 bases, with 12 bases left between them. CDR3 nucleotides: TGTGCCAGCAGCGTAGACGTCGGGGGACACGAGCAGTACTTC. Translating gives CASSVDVGGHEQYF.

The chain carries TRBV5-1 and TRBJ1-5, with D perhaps TRBD1 (6 bases). CDR1 and CDR2 (germline): SGHRS, YFSETQ. There are 16 residues in the CDR3. V shed 4 bases and J shed 4 bases, with 18 bases lying between them. Here the CDR3 DNA reads TGCGCCAGCAGCCGACCTAACAGGGAAAGGAATCAGCCCCAGCATTTT. It encodes CASSRPNRERNQPQHF.

The chain links TRBV6-1 to TRBJ2-5, with unresolved D. Trimming stripped 3 bases from V and 5 bases from J, with 10 bases between. CDR3 size: 13 residues. Per germline, CDR1 MNHNS and CDR2 SASEGT. The CDR3 sequence: CASSEIGWETQYF. The CDR3 DNA sequence: TGTGCCAGCAGTGAGATAGGGTGGGAGACCCAGTACTTC.

V gene TRBV18 combines with J gene TRBJ2-7; 7 bases fit TRBD1. With 3 bases clipped from V and 4 bases from J, the junction kept 3 bases outside the gene matches. This CDR3 has 13 residues. Germline V CDR1 and CDR2: KGHSH, LQKENI. The CDR3 DNA reads TGTGCCAGCTCACCCGACAGGGAATACGAGCAGTACTTC. It codes for CASSPDREYEQYF.

This sequence joins TRBV4-3 and TRBJ2-2; D is uncertain. The CDR3 runs 13 residues. Germline CDR1 is LGHNA and CDR2 is YSLEER. Trimming left V 0 bases short and J 8 bases short, with 7 bases between. CDR3 DNA: TGCGCCAGCAGCCAAGATTGGGGTGGGGAGCTGTTTTTT. This gives the protein CASSQDWGGELFF.

J is TRBJ1-5 and V is TRBV28; D gene ambiguous. Germline V CDR1 and CDR2: MDHEN, SYDVKM. The CDR3 length is 14 residues. Trimming pared 2 bases from V and 7 bases from J, leaving 12 bases between. The CDR3 loop reads CASSLRQKRQPQHF. The CDR3 DNA sequence: TGTGCCAGCAGTTTAAGACAAAAAAGGCAGCCCCAGCATTTT.

Turning to this clone: The sample has other DNA sequences that encode this CDR3 too. This sequence joins TRBV5-6 and TRBJ1-2; 7 bases match TRBD1. Trimming at V came to 3 bases and at J to 4 bases, leaving 9 bases not matched to a gene. CDR1 and CDR2 (germline): SGHDT, YYEEEE. The CDR3 length is 15 residues. This CDR3 reads CASSSTGTASYGYTF. The CDR3 DNA sequence: TGTGCCAGCAGCTCCACCGGGACAGCTTCCTATGGCTACACCTTC.

CDR3 sequence reads: CASSDRVGEAFF. Here the CDR3 DNA reads TGTGCCAGCAGTGATCGGGTCGGAGAAGCTTTCTTT. The rearrangement links TRBV2 to TRBJ1-1; D unresolved. Germline V gene lookup returns CDR1 SNHLY and CDR2 FYNNEI. Deletions cut 3 bases from V and 8 bases from J, with 10 bases between. The CDR3 loop spans 12 amino acids.